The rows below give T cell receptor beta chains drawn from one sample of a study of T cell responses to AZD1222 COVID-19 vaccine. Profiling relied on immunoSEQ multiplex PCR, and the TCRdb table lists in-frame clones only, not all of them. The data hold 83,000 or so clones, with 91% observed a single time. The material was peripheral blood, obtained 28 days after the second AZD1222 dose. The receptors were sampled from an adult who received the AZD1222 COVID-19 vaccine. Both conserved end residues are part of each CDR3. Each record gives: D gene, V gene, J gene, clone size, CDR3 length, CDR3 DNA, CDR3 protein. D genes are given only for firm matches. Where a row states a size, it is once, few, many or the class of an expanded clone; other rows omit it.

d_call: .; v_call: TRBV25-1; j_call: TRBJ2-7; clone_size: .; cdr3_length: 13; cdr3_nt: TGTGCCAGCACACCGGAACTCTCCTACGAGCAGTACTTC; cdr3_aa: CASTPELSYEQYF
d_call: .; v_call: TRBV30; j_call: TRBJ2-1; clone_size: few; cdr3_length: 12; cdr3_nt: TGTGCCTGGAGTCCCGACGGCTCTGAGCAGTTCTTC; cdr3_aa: CAWSPDGSEQFF
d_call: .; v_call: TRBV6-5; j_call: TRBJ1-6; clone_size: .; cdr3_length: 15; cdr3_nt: TGTGCCAGCAGTTACTCGACAGGATTAAATTCACCCCTCCACTTT; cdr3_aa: CASSYSTGLNSPLHF
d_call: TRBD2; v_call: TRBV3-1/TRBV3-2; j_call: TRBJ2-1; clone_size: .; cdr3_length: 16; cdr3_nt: TGTGCCAGCAGCCAAGTCGCGGGAGCACTCTACAATGAGCAGTTCTTC; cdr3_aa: CASSQVAGALYNEQFF
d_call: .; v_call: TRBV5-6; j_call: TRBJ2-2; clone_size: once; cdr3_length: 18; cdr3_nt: TGTGCCAGCAGCTTGGCCCGGAGGGGGCTAGCCACCCCCGGGGAGCTGTTTTTT; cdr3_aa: CASSLARRGLATPGELFF
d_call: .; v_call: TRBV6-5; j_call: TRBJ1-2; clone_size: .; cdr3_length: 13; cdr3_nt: TGTGCCAGCAGCCTTGACTCCGGGAGGATCTACACCTTC; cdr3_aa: CASSLDSGRIYTF
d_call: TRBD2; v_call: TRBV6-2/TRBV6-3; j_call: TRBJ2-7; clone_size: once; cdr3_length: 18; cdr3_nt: TGTGCCAGCAGTCCAGCCGTCCCGGGACTAGCGGGAGACTACGAGCAGTACTTC; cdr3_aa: CASSPAVPGLAGDYEQYF
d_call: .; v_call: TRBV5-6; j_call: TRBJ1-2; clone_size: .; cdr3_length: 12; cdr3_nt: TGTGCCAGCAGCTTGCCCAGCTATGGCTACACCTTC; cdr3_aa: CASSLPSYGYTF
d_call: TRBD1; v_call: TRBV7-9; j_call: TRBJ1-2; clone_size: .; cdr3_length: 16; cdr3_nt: TGTGCCAGCAGCTTAGGGTCGGGACAGGGAGCGATTGGCTACACCTTC; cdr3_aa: CASSLGSGQGAIGYTF
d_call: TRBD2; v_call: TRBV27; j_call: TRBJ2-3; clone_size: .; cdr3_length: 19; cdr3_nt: TGTGCCAGCAGTTCACTTCTAGCGGGAGGTTCAATTCGCACAGATACGCAGTATTTT; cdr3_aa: CASSSLLAGGSIRTDTQYF
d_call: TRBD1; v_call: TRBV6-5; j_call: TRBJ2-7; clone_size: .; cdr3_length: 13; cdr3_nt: TGTGCCACTCAGGACAGGGACTCCTACGAGCAGTACTTC; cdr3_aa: CATQDRDSYEQYF
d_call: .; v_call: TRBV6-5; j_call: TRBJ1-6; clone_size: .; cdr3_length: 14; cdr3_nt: TGTGCCAGCAGACCTGTGACCGCGGATTCACCCCTCCACTTT; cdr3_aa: CASRPVTADSPLHF
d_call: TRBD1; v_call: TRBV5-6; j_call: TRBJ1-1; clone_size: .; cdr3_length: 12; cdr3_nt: TGTGCCAGCAGCGCGAGACAGGGGGAAGCTTTCTTT; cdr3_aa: CASSARQGEAFF
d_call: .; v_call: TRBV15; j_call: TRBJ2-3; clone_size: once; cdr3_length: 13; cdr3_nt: TGTGCCACCAGCAGAGGGGACACAGATACGCAGTATTTT; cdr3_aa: CATSRGDTDTQYF
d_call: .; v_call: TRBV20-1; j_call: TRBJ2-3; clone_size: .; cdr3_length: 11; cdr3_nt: TGCAGTGCTAGAAATGTAGATACGCAGTATTTT; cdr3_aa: CSARNVDTQYF
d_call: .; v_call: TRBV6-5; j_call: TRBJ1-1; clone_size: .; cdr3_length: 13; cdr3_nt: TGTGCCAGCCTGGACAGCTTGAACACTGAAGCTTTCTTT; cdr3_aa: CASLDSLNTEAFF
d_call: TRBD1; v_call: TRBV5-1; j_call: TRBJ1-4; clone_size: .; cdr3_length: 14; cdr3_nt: TGCGCCAGCAGCTGGACAGGGCCCTTTGAAAAACTGTTTTTT; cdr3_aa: CASSWTGPFEKLFF
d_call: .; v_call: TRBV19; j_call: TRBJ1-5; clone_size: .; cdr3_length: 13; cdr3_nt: TGTGCCAGTAGTATTTCCAGGGAACAGCCCCAGCATTTT; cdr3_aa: CASSISREQPQHF
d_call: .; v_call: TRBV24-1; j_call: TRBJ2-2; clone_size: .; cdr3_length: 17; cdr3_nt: TGTGCCACCAGTGATTTGCCGACACCCGGAGGCCACGGGGAGCTGTTTTTT; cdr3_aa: CATSDLPTPGGHGELFF
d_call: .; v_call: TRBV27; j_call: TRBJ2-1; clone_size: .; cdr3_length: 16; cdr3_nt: TGTGCCAGCAGTTTAAGGGTCAGGGGTACCTACAATGAGCAGTTCTTC; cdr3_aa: CASSLRVRGTYNEQFF
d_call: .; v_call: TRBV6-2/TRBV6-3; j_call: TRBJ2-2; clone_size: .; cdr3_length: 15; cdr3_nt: TGTGCCAGCAGTTCCCGGAGGCCGAACACCGGGGAGCTGTTTTTT; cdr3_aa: CASSSRRPNTGELFF
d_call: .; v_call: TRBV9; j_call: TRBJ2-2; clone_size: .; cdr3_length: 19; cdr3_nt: TGTGCCAGCAGCGCTCTAAGTCTGGGCAGTCCGCGCAACACCGGGGAGCTGTTTTTT; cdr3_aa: CASSALSLGSPRNTGELFF
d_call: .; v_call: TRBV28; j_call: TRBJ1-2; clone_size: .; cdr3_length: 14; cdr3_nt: TGTGCCAGCAGTTCGGGCCAGGTTCGGAGTGGCTACACCTTC; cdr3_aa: CASSSGQVRSGYTF
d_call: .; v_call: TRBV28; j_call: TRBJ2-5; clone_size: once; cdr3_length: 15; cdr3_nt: TGTGCCAGCAGATCTCCCGGACAGCTTCAAGAGACCCAGTACTTC; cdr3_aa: CASRSPGQLQETQYF
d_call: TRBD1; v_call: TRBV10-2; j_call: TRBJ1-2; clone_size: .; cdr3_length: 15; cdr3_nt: TGCGCCAGCAGCTTATCGACCGGGACAGACATTGGCTACACCTTC; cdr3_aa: CASSLSTGTDIGYTF
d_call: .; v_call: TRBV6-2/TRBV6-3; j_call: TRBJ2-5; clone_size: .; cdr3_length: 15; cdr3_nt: TGTGCCAGCAGTTATGGAGACGGGGACCAAGAGACCCAGTACTTC; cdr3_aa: CASSYGDGDQETQYF
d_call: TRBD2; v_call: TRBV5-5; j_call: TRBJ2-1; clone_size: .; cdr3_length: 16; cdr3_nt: TGTGCCAGCAGCTTGGATGGCGGGAGAAGGGGCAATGAGCAGTTCTTC; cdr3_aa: CASSLDGGRRGNEQFF
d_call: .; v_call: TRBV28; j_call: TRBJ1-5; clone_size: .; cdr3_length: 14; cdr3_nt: TGTGCCAGCACCAGGGCCTATAGCAATCAGCCCCAGCATTTT; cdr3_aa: CASTRAYSNQPQHF
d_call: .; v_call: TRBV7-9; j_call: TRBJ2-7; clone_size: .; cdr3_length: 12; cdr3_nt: TGTGCCAGCAGTCGTGAACTGGTGAAGCAGTACTTC; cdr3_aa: CASSRELVKQYF
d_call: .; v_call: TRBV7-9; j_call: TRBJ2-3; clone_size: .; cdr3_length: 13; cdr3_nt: TGTGCCAGCAGCGCGGGACAGAGGGATACGCAGTATTTT; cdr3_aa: CASSAGQRDTQYF
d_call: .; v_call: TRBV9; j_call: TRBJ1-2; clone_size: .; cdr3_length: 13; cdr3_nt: TGTGCCAGCAGCGGTGGGACCGGGGGTGGCTACACCTTC; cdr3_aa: CASSGGTGGGYTF
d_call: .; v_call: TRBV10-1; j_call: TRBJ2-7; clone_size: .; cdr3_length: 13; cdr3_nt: TGCGCCAGCAGTGAGTCTCCGGGCTACGAGCAGTACTTC; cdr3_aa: CASSESPGYEQYF
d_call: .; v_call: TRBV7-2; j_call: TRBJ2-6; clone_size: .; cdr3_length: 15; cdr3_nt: TGTGCCAGCAGCTTTAAGACCTCTGGGGCCAACGTCCTGACTTTC; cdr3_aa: CASSFKTSGANVLTF
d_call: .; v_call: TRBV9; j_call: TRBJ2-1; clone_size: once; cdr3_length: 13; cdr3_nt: TGTGCCAGCAGCAAGCATGGTTCTCATGAGCAGTTCTTC; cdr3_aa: CASSKHGSHEQFF
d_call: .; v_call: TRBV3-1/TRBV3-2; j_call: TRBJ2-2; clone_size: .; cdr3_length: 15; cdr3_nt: TGTGCCAGCAGCCAAGGTAACAGGGAGACCGGGGAGCTGTTTTTT; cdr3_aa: CASSQGNRETGELFF
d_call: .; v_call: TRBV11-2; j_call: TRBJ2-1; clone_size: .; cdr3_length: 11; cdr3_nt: TGTGCCAGCAAAAGTGTCAATGAGCAGTTCTTC; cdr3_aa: CASKSVNEQFF
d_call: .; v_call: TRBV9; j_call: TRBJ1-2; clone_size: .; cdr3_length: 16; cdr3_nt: TGTGCCAGCAGCGTAGACGGCCGCATTTCTAACTATGGCTACACCTTC; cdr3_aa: CASSVDGRISNYGYTF
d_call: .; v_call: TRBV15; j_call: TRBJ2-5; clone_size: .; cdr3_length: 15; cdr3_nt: TGTGCCACCAGCAGAGGTCCACAGGGAGGTGAGACCCAGTACTTC; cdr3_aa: CATSRGPQGGETQYF
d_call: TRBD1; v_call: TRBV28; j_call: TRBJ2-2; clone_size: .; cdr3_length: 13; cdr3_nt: TGTGCCAGCAGTCCACAGGGGTCCGGGGAGCTGTTTTTT; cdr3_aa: CASSPQGSGELFF
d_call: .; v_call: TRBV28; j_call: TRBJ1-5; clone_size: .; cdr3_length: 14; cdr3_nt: TGTGCCAGCAGTTTGGCCCGCGGGGTGCAGCCCCAGCATTTT; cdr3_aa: CASSLARGVQPQHF
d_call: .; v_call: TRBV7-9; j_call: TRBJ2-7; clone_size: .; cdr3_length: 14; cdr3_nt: TGTGCCAGCAGCTTCGGCCAGGGGATCAACGAGCAGTACTTC; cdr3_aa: CASSFGQGINEQYF
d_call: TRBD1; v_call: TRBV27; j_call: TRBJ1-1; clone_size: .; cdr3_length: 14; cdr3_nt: TGTGCCAGCAGTGCGCCGGGACAGGGGACTGAAGCTTTCTTT; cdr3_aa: CASSAPGQGTEAFF
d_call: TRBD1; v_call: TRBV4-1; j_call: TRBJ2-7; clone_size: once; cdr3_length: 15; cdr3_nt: TGCGCCAGCAGCCCGACAGGGGGCGAAGCCTACGAGCAGTACTTC; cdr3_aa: CASSPTGGEAYEQYF